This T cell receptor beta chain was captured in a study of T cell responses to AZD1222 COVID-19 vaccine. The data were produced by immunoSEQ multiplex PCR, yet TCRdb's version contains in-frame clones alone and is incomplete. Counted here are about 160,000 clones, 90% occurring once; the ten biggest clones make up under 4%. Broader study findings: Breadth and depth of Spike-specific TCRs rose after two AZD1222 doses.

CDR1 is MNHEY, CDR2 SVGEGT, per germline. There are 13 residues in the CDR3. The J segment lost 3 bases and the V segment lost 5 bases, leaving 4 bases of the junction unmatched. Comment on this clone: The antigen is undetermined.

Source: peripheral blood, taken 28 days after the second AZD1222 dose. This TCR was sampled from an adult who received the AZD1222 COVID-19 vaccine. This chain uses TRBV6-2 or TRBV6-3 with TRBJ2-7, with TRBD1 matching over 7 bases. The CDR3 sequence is CASSASGGYEQYF. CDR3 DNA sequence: TGTGCCAGCAGTGCATCAGGGGGCTACGAGCAGTACTTC.